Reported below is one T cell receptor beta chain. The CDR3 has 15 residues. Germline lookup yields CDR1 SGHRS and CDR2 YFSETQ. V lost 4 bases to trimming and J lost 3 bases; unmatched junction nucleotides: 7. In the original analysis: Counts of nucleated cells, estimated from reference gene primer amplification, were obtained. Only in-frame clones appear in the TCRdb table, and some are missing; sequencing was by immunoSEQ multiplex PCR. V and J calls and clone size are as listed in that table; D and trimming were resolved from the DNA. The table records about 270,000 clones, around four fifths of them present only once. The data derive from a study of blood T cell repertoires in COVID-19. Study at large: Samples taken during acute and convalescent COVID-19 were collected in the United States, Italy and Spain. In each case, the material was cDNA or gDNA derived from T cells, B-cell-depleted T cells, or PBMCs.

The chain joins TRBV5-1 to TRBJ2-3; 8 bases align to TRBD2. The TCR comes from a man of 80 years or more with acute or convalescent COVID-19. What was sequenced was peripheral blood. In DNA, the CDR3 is TGCGCCAGCAGCCCGGGAGGGCCCGCGACAGATACGCAGTATTTT. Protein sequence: CASSPGGPATDTQYF.